The source of this T cell receptor beta chain is a study of blood T cell repertoires in COVID-19. About the research overall: The United States, Italy and Spain were the sources of the acute and convalescent COVID-19 samples. T cells, B-cell-depleted T cells, or PBMCs provided the cDNA or gDNA that served as material.

Per the original data handling: Nucleated cell number was recorded as an estimate derived from reference gene primer amplification. Here immunoSEQ multiplex PCR was the method, and the copy in TCRdb shows in-frame clones only, minus some. From that table come the V and J calls and clone size; the DNA was used to work out D and trimming. The sample shows some 95,000 clones, over 75% of them seen only once. The CDR3 consists of 13 residues. V lost 4 bases and J lost 10, with 14 bases in between. Sequenced input: peripheral blood. The rearrangement links TRBV12-3 or TRBV12-4 to TRBJ2-1; D is possibly TRBD2 (6 bases). This clonotype was obtained from a man between 65 and 85 years old with acute or convalescent COVID-19. The CDR3 spells CASSSSDYKEQFF. The CDR3 DNA reads as TGTGCCAGCAGTTCCTCGGACTATAAGGAGCAGTTCTTC.